The clone carrying this TCR beta chain came up many times. As yet, its antigen is unknown. One entry per CDR3 protein, called by TCRdb with MiXCR from the PCR reads. The sample yields just under 650,000 distinct CDR3 sequences, 15% to 20% seen once. This sample stems from a study of molecular identifiers for immune sequencing clone quantification. Study-wide results and limits: More than 97% of effector molecules, versus under 1% of naive-cell molecules, belonged to clones above 20 RNA copies.

From germline, CDR1 is SGHRS and CDR2 YFSETQ. This CDR3 is built from 16 residues. V lost 4 bases, J lost 4 bases, and 12 bases stayed unmatched. This clonotype was obtained from a human donor in good health. Some libraries in this study had Jurkat cell RNA spiked in. This chain joins TRBV5-1 and TRBJ2-5, with TRBD2 matching over 8 bases. The sequenced sample was naive CD8+ T cells from blood, with Jurkat cell RNA spiked in. Sample subset: FACS-sorted CD8+CD4-CCR7+CD45RA+ naive T cells. The CDR3 protein is CASSPERGGPPETQYF. CDR3 in DNA: TGCGCCAGCAGCCCGGAACGGGGGGGACCGCCAGAGACCCAGTACTTC.